The 23 T cell receptor beta chains presented below share a single source sample, sequenced in a study of blood T cell repertoires in COVID-19. TCRdb's copy holds only in-frame clones and misses some; the assay was immunoSEQ multiplex PCR. The sample includes a few hundred thousand clones, approximately 88% seen only once; the top ten take 1.5% to 2%. Specimen: PBMCs or T cells enriched from blood (not recorded which). These receptors all come from a woman in her forties who had recovered from COVID-19.

The gene calls are TRBV6-2 or TRBV6-3 and TRBJ1-2; 10 nucleotides match TRBD1. V was pared by 5 bases and J by 6 bases, with 9 bases of the junction left unmatched. CDR1 and CDR2 from the germline V gene are MNHEY and SVGEGT. The CDR3 runs 15 residues. The CDR3 nucleotides are TGTGCCAGCAGTCATCAAAGACAGGGGGCGGATGGCTACACCTTC. Protein sequence: CASSHQRQGADGYTF.

The chain combines TRBV19 with TRBJ1-4; D perhaps matches TRBD1 (6 bases). CDR1 is LNHDA and CDR2 is SQIVND in the germline V gene (reference sequence). V was cut by 7 bases and J by 4 bases, with 16 bases left in between. The CDR3 sequence is 15 residues long. The CDR3 spells CASTPDRGHNEKLFF. The CDR3 region has the DNA TGTGCCAGTACGCCAGACCGGGGACATAATGAAAAACTGTTTTTT.

This clone was found once. The chain is built from TRBV18 and TRBJ2-5; D might be TRBD2 (6 bases). The ends were cut back, 0 bases at V and 5 bases at J, with 13 bases in the middle. CDR3 length: 15 residues. Germline-derived CDR1 and CDR2 are KGHSH and LQKENI. Here the CDR3 reads CASSPPRSGVETQYF. In DNA, the CDR3 is TGTGCCAGCTCACCACCGAGATCGGGGGTGGAGACCCAGTACTTC.

The chain links TRBV25-1 to TRBJ1-3; D is undetermined. V was cut by 10 bases and J by 0 bases, with 10 bases left in between. The CDR3 runs 13 residues. The germline V gene encodes CDR1 MGHDK and CDR2 SYGVNS. For the CDR3, the DNA is TGTGCCAAAGGTGGGAGCTCTGGAAACACCATATATTTT. This sequence encodes CAKGGSSGNTIYF.

The chain links TRBV3-1 (or the pseudogene TRBV3-2) to TRBJ2-7; TRBD2 is a possible D gene (5 bases). The CDR3 has 13 residues. Trimming took 1 base from V and 6 from J, leaving 10 bases between them. Germline V lookup: CDR1 LGHDT, CDR2 YNNKEL (reference sequence). Written as DNA, the CDR3 is TGTGCCAGCAGCCAAGTCGGAAGCGGCGAGCAGTACTTC. It yields the protein CASSQVGSGEQYF.

CDR3 in amino acids: CASSLRGGGAEEFYGYTF. CDR3 coding DNA: TGTGCCAGCAGCTTGCGCGGTGGAGGTGCAGAAGAGTTCTATGGCTACACCTTC. This chain connects TRBV7-2 to TRBJ1-2; no reliable D call. CDR3 size: 18 residues. The V end was cut by 3 bases, the J end by 4 bases, with 24 bases between. The germline CDR1 and CDR2 sequences are SGHTA and FQGNSA.

This clone was seen a handful of times. The CDR3 coding sequence is TGTGCCAGCAGCATAACTAGCGGGAGGGCGGAGACCCAGTACTTC. Protein product: CASSITSGRAETQYF. The genes are TRBV7-6 and TRBJ2-5; TRBD2 matches at 13 bases. Germline CDR1 is SGHVS and CDR2 is FNYEAQ. This CDR3 has 15 residues. V lost 5 bases, J lost 5 bases, and 5 bases stayed unmatched.

The chain has TRBV9 and TRBJ1-1; 10 bases map to TRBD1. The CDR3 runs to 15 residues. J lost 1 base, V lost 4 bases, and 4 bases had no gene match. Per the germline V gene, CDR1 is SGDLS and CDR2 is YYNGEE. CDR3 DNA sequence: TGTGCCAGCAGCCGACAGGGGGCCGCGAACACTGAAGCTTTCTTT. Residues: CASSRQGAANTEAFF.

This clone was counted a single time. The chain carries TRBV30 and TRBJ1-4; D unclear. Per the germline V gene, CDR1 is GTSNPN and CDR2 is SVGIG (reference sequence). Trimming stripped 5 bases from V and 4 bases from J, with 5 bases between. The CDR3 is 11 amino acids. The CDR3 here is CAWGHNEKLFF. For the CDR3, the DNA is TGTGCCTGGGGTCATAATGAAAAACTGTTTTTT.

This chain links TRBV24-1 with TRBJ2-5; 7 positions match TRBD1. V lost 3 bases, J lost 4 bases, and 7 bases stayed unmatched. This CDR3 region has 15 residues. Germline values: CDR1 KGHDR, CDR2 SFDVKD. The CDR3 protein is CATSDPQGSGETQYF. The CDR3 region has the DNA TGTGCCACCAGTGATCCACAGGGGAGTGGAGAGACCCAGTACTTC.

This clone was observed a handful of times. The chain is built from TRBV5-1 and TRBJ1-2; D gene ambiguous. CDR3 length equals 16 residues. Germline-derived CDR1 and CDR2 are SGHRS and YFSETQ. Trimming cost V 0 bases and J 2 bases, with 14 bases left between them. The CDR3, as DNA: TGCGCCAGCAGCTTGGGCGGCGGGAGGAGAAACTATGGCTACACCTTC. Translation: CASSLGGGRRNYGYTF.

The gene calls are TRBV27 and TRBJ2-7; D is unclear. CDR1 MNHEY and CDR2 SMNVEV come from the germline V gene (reference sequence). The CDR3 runs to 12 residues. Deletions cut 6 bases from V and 3 bases from J, with 9 bases between. CDR3 amino acids: CASSWAGYEQYF. The CDR3 DNA follows: TGTGCCAGCAGCTGGGCCGGCTACGAGCAGTACTTC.

This chain connects TRBV3-1 (or the pseudogene TRBV3-2) to TRBJ1-1; TRBD1 agrees at 7 bases. The CDR3 extends over 15 amino acids. Unmatched junction bases numbered 9, after V lost 4 bases and J lost 4 bases. From germline, CDR1 is LGHDT and CDR2 YNNKEL (reference sequence). The CDR3 nucleotides read TGTGCCAGCAGCCTCACAGGGGCCGGGAGCACTGAAGCTTTCTTT. This gives the protein CASSLTGAGSTEAFF.

This rearrangement joins TRBV10-3 to TRBJ1-1; 8 bases fit TRBD1. V was pared by 6 bases and J by 5 bases, with 5 bases of the junction left unmatched. Germline CDR1 reads ENHRY; CDR2 reads SYGVKD. The CDR3 has 13 residues. Written as DNA, the CDR3 is TGTGCCATCAGCGGGACAGGTCAGACTGAAGCTTTCTTT. Translated, it gives CAISGTGQTEAFF.

In its sample, this clone was seen a few times. The chain is built from TRBV6-5 and TRBJ1-2, with D perhaps matching TRBD1 (5 bases). Per germline, CDR1 MNHEY and CDR2 SVGAGI. This CDR3 has 15 residues. V lost 6 bases and J lost 3, with 17 bases in between. DNA for the CDR3: TGTGCCAGCAGACCCACCGGGGGGGTTCACTATGGCTACACCTTC. This translates into CASRPTGGVHYGYTF.

This clone appeared once. The same CDR3 can be traced to other DNA sequences in this sample. The CDR3 nucleotides read TGTGCCACCAGTGACCCTACTGACAGGGGATACGAGCAGTACTTC. Its protein is CATSDPTDRGYEQYF. The genes are TRBV24-1 and TRBJ2-7, with 8 positions matching TRBD1. CDR3 size: 15 residues. Trimming removed 4 bases from V and 4 bases from J; junction bases left unmatched: 8. CDR1 KGHDR and CDR2 SFDVKD come from the germline V gene.

This clone was picked up one time. The CDR3 spells CASSLLLAGVNEQFF. DNA for the CDR3: TGTGCCAGCAGTTTATTATTAGCGGGAGTAAACGAGCAGTTCTTC. V usage is TRBV27 and J usage is TRBJ2-1; 9 nucleotides line up with TRBD2. J gave up 10 bases and V 1 base, and 8 bases lay outside the gene matches. Germline V gene sequence: CDR1 MNHEY, CDR2 SMNVEV (reference sequence). There are 15 residues in the CDR3.

The V call is TRBV5-1, the J call TRBJ2-3; 12 bases agree with TRBD2. The trim removed 0 bases at V and 5 bases at J, leaving 7 bases unmatched. Germline V gene data show CDR1 as SGHRS and CDR2 as YFSETQ. The CDR3 has 17 amino acids. CDR3 coding DNA: TGCGCCAGCAGCTTGGCCCCTAGCGGGAGGGCGGAAGATACGCAGTATTTT. It translates to CASSLAPSGRAEDTQYF.

The V call is TRBV19, the J call TRBJ1-2; TRBD1 might be the D (6 bases). Germline loops: CDR1 LNHDA, CDR2 SQIVND (reference sequence). The CDR3 runs 15 residues. The V gene lost 3 bases and the J gene lost 5 bases, with 16 bases spanning the gap. CDR3 sequence reads: CASSITLTGKYGYTF. The CDR3 DNA follows: TGTGCCAGTAGTATCACCCTTACAGGGAAGTATGGCTACACCTTC.

J is TRBJ2-4 and V is TRBV5-4, with 9 bases identical to TRBD2. The CDR3 runs to 15 residues. Looked up from germline, CDR1 is SGHNT and CDR2 is YYREEE (reference sequence). With V trimmed by 5 bases and J by 8 bases, 11 bases remained unmatched. CDR3 sequence reads: CASSMGGRAGDIQYF. The DNA of the CDR3 is TGTGCCAGCAGTATGGGCGGGAGGGCCGGGGACATTCAGTACTTC.

The chain uses TRBV4-3 and TRBJ2-3; possibly TRBD1 for D (6 bases). This CDR3 comprises 16 residues. V lost 0 bases and J lost 2, with 12 bases in between. CDR1 is LGHNA and CDR2 is YSLEER in the germline V gene. CDR3 in amino acids: CASSQEGYRATDTQYF. The DNA for the CDR3 is TGCGCCAGCAGCCAAGAAGGCTACAGGGCCACAGATACGCAGTATTTT.

V gene TRBV18 combines with J gene TRBJ1-1; TRBD1 is a possible D gene (6 bases). Between the trimmed V and J ends, which lost 4 bases and 3 bases, there was a span of 9 bases. The CDR3 has 13 residues. The germline CDR1 and CDR2 sequences are KGHSH and LQKENI. CDR3 bases: TGTGCCAGCTCACAGAACAGGGACACTGAAGCTTTCTTT. It codes for CASSQNRDTEAFF.

CDR3: CASSEQQNTEAFF. The CDR3 DNA reads TGTGCCAGCAGTGAACAACAGAACACTGAAGCTTTCTTT. The V gene is TRBV6-4, the J gene TRBJ1-1; D not resolved. CDR3 length: 13 residues. Germline V CDR1 and CDR2: MRHNA, SNTAGT. V dropped 3 bases and J dropped 1 base, with 6 bases sitting between them.